The 9 T cell receptor beta chains below all came from one sample that was sequenced in a study of neurological immune-mediated disorders. TCRdb called the 5' RACE reads again in MiXCR, with one record for every CDR3 protein. The table has about 33,000 distinct CDR3 sequences, 1.5% seen once; the top ten hold 7.5% to 10%. Sequenced sample: PBMCs. The receptors stem from a woman in her thirties with multiple sclerosis.

This clonotype was found many times. CDR3 sequence: CASSLRGGGELFF. The CDR3, as DNA: TGTGCCAGCAGCTTAAGGGGCGGAGGGGAGCTGTTTTTT. The chain couples TRBV5-4 to TRBJ2-2; possibly TRBD1 for D (5 bases). V lost 2 bases, J lost 8 bases, and 10 bases lay in between. CDR3 size: 13 residues. Germline V CDR1 and CDR2: SGHNT, YYREEE (reference sequence).

At least ten counts were recorded for this clonotype. In nucleotides, the CDR3 is TGTGCCAGCAGCATCAGGGGGGATACGCAGTATTTT. Translation: CASSIRGDTQYF. The chain is built from TRBV7-8 and TRBJ2-3, with TRBD1 matching 7 bases. J gave up 6 bases and V 5 bases, and 2 bases lay outside the gene matches. The CDR3 length is 12 residues. From germline, CDR1 is SGHVS and CDR2 FQNEAQ.

This clonotype was seen ten or more times. The chain carries TRBV3-1 and TRBJ2-1; TRBD2 matches 11 bases. This CDR3 contains 15 residues. The germline V gene encodes CDR1 LGHDT and CDR2 YNNKEL (reference sequence). The trim removed 4 bases at V and 8 bases at J, leaving 7 bases unmatched. The CDR3, as DNA: TGTGCCAGCAGCCGTAGTAGCGGGGGGGCTGATGAGCAGTTCTTC. It specifies CASSRSSGGADEQFF.

This clonotype was counted at least ten times. This rearrangement joins TRBV4-3 to TRBJ1-1; no clear D gene. The CDR3 covers 13 residues. The V and J ends lost 4 bases and 1 base respectively, with 7 bases between them. From germline, CDR1 is LGHNA and CDR2 YSLEER. CDR3: CASSREGNTEAFF. The CDR3 DNA is TGCGCCAGCAGCCGAGAGGGGAACACTGAAGCTTTCTTT.

This clonotype has a count of ten or more. This chain uses TRBV29-1 with TRBJ2-5, with D unclear. CDR3 length: 12 residues. CDR1 is SQVTM, CDR2 ANQGSEA, per germline. Trimming pared 6 bases from V and 2 bases from J, leaving 10 bases between. As DNA, the CDR3 is TGCAGCGTGGTCGTGGGACAAGAGACCCAGTACTTC. It yields the protein CSVVVGQETQYF.

The chain uses TRBV24-1 and TRBJ2-2; D is perhaps TRBD2 (6 bases). Germline V gene data show CDR1 as KGHDR and CDR2 as SFDVKD. There are 18 residues in the CDR3. V was clipped by 2 bases and J by 4 bases, with 19 bases between them. CDR3 protein: CATSDSGHTTGVTGELFF. The CDR3 coding sequence is TGTGCCACCAGTGATTCAGGACATACAACGGGGGTCACCGGGGAGCTGTTTTTT.

This clonotype has at least ten counts. The chain carries TRBV4-3 and TRBJ1-2; perhaps TRBD1 as D (6 bases). The CDR3 covers 14 residues. Trimming took 3 bases from V and 3 from J, leaving 11 bases between them. The germline V gene has CDR1 LGHNA and CDR2 YSLEER. The CDR3 loop reads CASSHEQGDYGYTF. Here the CDR3 DNA reads TGCGCCAGCAGCCACGAACAGGGCGACTATGGCTACACCTTC.

This clonotype was picked up many times. The chain links TRBV20-1 to TRBJ2-1; 9 bases align to TRBD1. Germline loops: CDR1 DFQATT, CDR2 SNEGSKA (reference sequence). Unmatched junction bases numbered 7, after V lost 3 bases and J lost 7 bases. The length of the CDR3 is 14 residues. In DNA, the CDR3 is TGCAGTGCTAGGCCGGGACAGGGAGGGAATGAGCAGTTCTTC. Amino acid sequence: CSARPGQGGNEQFF.

This clonotype came up many times. The rearrangement joins TRBV7-3 to TRBJ1-3, with D unresolved. The CDR3 runs to 14 residues. Trimming shortened V by 5 bases and J by 2 bases, and 10 bases separated the two germline ends. Germline V gene sequence: CDR1 SGHTA, CDR2 FQGTGA. CDR3 coding DNA: TGTGCCAGCAGCCCGGGGAGCGCTGGAAACACCATATATTTT. Its protein product is CASSPGSAGNTIYF.